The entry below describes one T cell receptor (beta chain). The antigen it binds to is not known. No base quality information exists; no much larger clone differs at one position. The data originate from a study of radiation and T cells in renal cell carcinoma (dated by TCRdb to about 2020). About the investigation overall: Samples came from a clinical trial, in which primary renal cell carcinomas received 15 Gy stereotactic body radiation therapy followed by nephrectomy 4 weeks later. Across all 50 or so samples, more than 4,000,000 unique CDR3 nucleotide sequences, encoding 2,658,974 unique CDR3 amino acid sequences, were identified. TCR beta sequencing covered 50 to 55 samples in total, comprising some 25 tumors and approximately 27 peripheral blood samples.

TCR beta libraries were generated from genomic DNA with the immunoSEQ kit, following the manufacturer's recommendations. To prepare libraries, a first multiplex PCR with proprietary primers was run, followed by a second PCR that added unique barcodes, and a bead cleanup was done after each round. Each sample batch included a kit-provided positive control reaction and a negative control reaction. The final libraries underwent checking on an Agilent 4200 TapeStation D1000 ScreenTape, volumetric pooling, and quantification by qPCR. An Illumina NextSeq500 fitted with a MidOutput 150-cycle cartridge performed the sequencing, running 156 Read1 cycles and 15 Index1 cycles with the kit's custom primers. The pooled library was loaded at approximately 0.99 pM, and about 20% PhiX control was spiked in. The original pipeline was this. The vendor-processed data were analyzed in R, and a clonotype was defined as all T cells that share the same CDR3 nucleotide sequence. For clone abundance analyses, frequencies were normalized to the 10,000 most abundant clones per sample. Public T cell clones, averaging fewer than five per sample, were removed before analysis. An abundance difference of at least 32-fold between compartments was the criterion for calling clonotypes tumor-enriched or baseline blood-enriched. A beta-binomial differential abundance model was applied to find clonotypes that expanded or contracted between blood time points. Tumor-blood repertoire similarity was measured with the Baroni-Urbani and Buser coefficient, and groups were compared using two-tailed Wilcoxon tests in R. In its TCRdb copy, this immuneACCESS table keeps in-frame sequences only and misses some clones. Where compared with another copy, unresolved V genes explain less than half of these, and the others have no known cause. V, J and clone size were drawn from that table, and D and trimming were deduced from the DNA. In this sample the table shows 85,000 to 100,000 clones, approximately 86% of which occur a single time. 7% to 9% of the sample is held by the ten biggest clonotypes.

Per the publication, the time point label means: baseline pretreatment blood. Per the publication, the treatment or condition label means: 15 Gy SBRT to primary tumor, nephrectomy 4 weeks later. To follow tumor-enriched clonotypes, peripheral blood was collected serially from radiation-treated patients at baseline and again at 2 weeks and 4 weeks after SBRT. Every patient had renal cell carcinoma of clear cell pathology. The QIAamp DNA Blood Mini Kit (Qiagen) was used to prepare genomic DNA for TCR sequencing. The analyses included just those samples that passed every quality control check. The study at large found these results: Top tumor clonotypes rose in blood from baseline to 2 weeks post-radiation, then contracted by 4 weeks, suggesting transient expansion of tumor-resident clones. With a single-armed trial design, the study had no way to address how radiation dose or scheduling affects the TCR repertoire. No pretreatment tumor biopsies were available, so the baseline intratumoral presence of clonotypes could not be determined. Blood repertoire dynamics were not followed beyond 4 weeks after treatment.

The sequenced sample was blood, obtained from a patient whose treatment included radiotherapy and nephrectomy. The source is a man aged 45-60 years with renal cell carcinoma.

The DNA sequence reads TGTGCCAGTAGTATAGCGACAGTTTATAGCAATCAGCCCCAGCATTTT. Its protein reads: CASSIATVYSNQPQHF. Recombination linked TRBV19 to TRBJ1-5; a weak D assignment points to TRBD1 (5 bases agree). The junction shows trimming of 1 base on V and 0 bases on J, plus 10 bases between the germline ends. Its CDR3 holds 16 amino acids, cysteine through phenylalanine. Only the CDR3 region is kept as DNA, spanning 48 bases read in frame from base 1. The CDR1 and CDR2 encoded by the germline V gene (reference sequence) are LNHDA and SQIVND. The entire variable domain, with the stretches around the CDR3 drawn from the reference TRBV19 and TRBJ1-5 proteins, is DGGITQSPKYLFRKEGQNVTLSCEQNLNHDAMYWYRQDPGQGLRLIYYSQIVNDFQKGDIAEGYSVSREKKESFPLTVTSAQKNPTAFYLCASSIATVYSNQPQHFGDGTRLSIL.